Below, 22 T cell receptor beta chains from the same sample are listed, as sequenced in a study of blood T cell repertoires in COVID-19 (dated by TCRdb to 2018 to 2020). The library was made by the immunoSEQ multiplex PCR assay. TCRdb mirrors the immuneACCESS table, restricted to in-frame sequences. Some clones are absent from its copies; in checked studies, under half trace to an unresolved V gene, and the reason for the others is unknown. For this sample the table gives about 270,000 clones, of which 85% to 90% were detected only once. The ten largest clones capture about 14% of the sample. Material: peripheral blood. These receptor sequences come from a human donor in a cohort sampled during active COVID-19.

The rearrangement uses TRBV6-5 and TRBJ2-3; 9 bases fit TRBD1. The CDR3 covers 15 residues. In germline, CDR1 is MNHEY, CDR2 SVGAGI. Losses at the gene ends were 2 bases for V and 4 bases for J; bases not matched to a gene: 4. CDR3 DNA sequence: TGTGCCAGCAGTTACACGGACAGGGGACCAGATACGCAGTATTTT. Its protein product is CASSYTDRGPDTQYF.

The rearrangement links TRBV7-8 to TRBJ2-3, with TRBD2 identical over 14 bases. CDR3 length equals 19 residues. The germline V gene has CDR1 SGHVS and CDR2 FQNEAQ. The junction had 13 bases not matched to a gene; V was cut back by 4 bases and J by 4 bases. The CDR3 sequence: CASSSLRLAGGPRADTQYF. CDR3 coding DNA: TGTGCCAGCAGCTCCCTACGACTAGCGGGAGGGCCCCGGGCAGATACGCAGTATTTT.

The chain has TRBV3-1 (or the pseudogene TRBV3-2) and TRBJ1-1, with D possibly being TRBD1 (6 bases). Trimming shortened V by 1 base and J by 8 bases, and 11 bases separated the two germline ends. The V gene's germline CDR1 is LGHDT and CDR2 YNNKEL (reference sequence). The CDR3 totals 13 residues. The DNA of the CDR3 is TGTGCCAGCAGCCAAGGAAACAGGGAGGAAGCTTTCTTT. Protein: CASSQGNREEAFF.

This clone has more than one count but fewer than ten. CDR3 in DNA: TGCAGTGCTAGTCAGGAGGGTGACGGGGAGCTGTTTTTT. It specifies CSASQEGDGELFF. This chain connects TRBV20-1 to TRBJ2-2; tentative D call: TRBD2 (6 bases). CDR3 length: 13 residues. Trimming shortened V by 3 bases and J by 7 bases, and 12 bases separated the two germline ends. CDR1 DFQATT and CDR2 SNEGSKA come from the germline V gene (reference sequence).

This chain connects TRBV6-2 or TRBV6-3 to TRBJ1-2; 7 bases agree with TRBD1. This CDR3 has 13 amino acids. The V gene's germline CDR1 is MNHEY and CDR2 SVGEGT. J gave up 7 bases and V 2 bases, and 4 bases lay outside the gene matches. The DNA of the CDR3 is TGTGCCAGCAGTTACGACAGGGTTACTGGCTACACCTTC. It translates to CASSYDRVTGYTF.

The V and J genes are TRBV19 and TRBJ2-2; a possible D gene is TRBD2 (5 bases). Germline lookup yields CDR1 LNHDA and CDR2 SQIVND (reference sequence). V shed 6 bases and J shed 5 bases, with 16 bases lying between them. The length of the CDR3 is 15 residues. CDR3 in DNA: TGTGCCAGTAGAATGAACAGCGGAATTACCGGGGAGCTGTTTTTT. Translating it yields CASRMNSGITGELFF.

The CDR3 reads CASSQTGELRDEQFF. As DNA, the CDR3 is TGCGCCAGCAGCCAGACAGGCGAACTTCGGGATGAGCAGTTCTTC. This chain uses TRBV5-1 with TRBJ2-1; possible D gene TRBD1, 6 bases. The V gene lost 4 bases and the J gene lost 8 bases, with 19 bases spanning the gap. Germline V gives CDR1 SGHRS, CDR2 YFSETQ. The CDR3 is 15 amino acids.

This clone appeared once. The gene calls are TRBV7-6 and TRBJ1-5, with 7 positions matching TRBD1. From germline, CDR1 is SGHVS and CDR2 FNYEAQ. This CDR3 comprises 17 residues. V shed 0 bases, J shed 1 base, and the junction held 6 bases outside the gene matches. The CDR3 here is CASSLAIGTVSNQPQHF. The CDR3 bases are TGTGCCAGCAGCTTAGCCATTGGGACAGTCAGCAATCAGCCCCAGCATTTT.

Concerning this clone itself: This same CDR3 is encoded by further DNA sequences in the sample. The chain links TRBV15 to TRBJ1-5; perhaps TRBD1 as D (5 bases). Looked up from germline, CDR1 is LNHNV and CDR2 is YYDKDF (reference sequence). V shed 0 bases and J shed 2 bases, with 8 bases lying between them. The CDR3 spans 15 residues. CDR3 DNA sequence: TGTGCCACCAGCAGAGATAAAGGGGGCAATCAGCCCCAGCATTTT. It translates to CATSRDKGGNQPQHF.

This chain joins TRBV2 and TRBJ2-7, with D possibly TRBD2 on 6 matching bases. The germline CDR1 and CDR2 sequences are SNHLY and FYNNEI. This CDR3 comprises 14 residues. V lost 6 bases to trimming and J lost 4 bases, with 16 bases between them. CDR3 protein: CASRRRVAPYEQYF. The CDR3 DNA sequence: TGTGCCAGCAGGCGGAGGGTAGCCCCGTACGAGCAGTACTTC.

This clone has only one observation. The V call is TRBV24-1, the J call TRBJ1-2, with a tentative D call TRBD1 (6 bases). The germline gives CDR1 KGHDR, CDR2 SFDVKD. Trimming left V 4 bases short and J 8 bases short, with 16 bases between. The CDR3 totals 14 residues. The CDR3 DNA sequence: TGTGCCACCAGTGACAGGGGTGGCAGTGAGGGCTACACCTTC. This gives the protein CATSDRGGSEGYTF.

This clone has more than one count but fewer than ten. The J gene is TRBJ1-1, the V gene TRBV7-2; weak D call: TRBD1 (6 bases). V was trimmed by 5 bases and J by 13 bases, leaving 26 bases between them. Germline V lookup: CDR1 SGHTA, CDR2 FQGNSA. This CDR3 has 15 residues. The CDR3 loop reads CASSPQSGGHRDGFF. The CDR3 DNA reads TGTGCCAGCAGCCCCCAATCGGGGGGCCATAGAGACGGTTTCTTT.

J is TRBJ2-5 and V is TRBV3-1 (or the pseudogene TRBV3-2), with TRBD1 identical over 8 bases. The CDR3 loop spans 14 amino acids. The J segment lost 3 bases and the V segment lost 5 bases, leaving 5 bases of the junction unmatched. CDR1 LGHDT and CDR2 YNNKEL come from the germline V gene (reference sequence). The CDR3: CASSSRQGKETQYF. CDR3 nucleotides: TGTGCCAGCAGCTCTCGACAGGGGAAAGAGACCCAGTACTTC.

J is TRBJ2-7 and V is TRBV7-2, with 16 bases aligning to TRBD2. Germline V CDR1 and CDR2: SGHTA, FQGNSA. Trimming at V came to 5 bases and at J to 4 bases, leaving 5 bases not matched to a gene. The CDR3 length is 16 residues. The chain's CDR3 is CASSTGTSGRAYEQYF. DNA of the CDR3: TGTGCCAGCAGCACCGGGACTAGCGGGAGGGCGTACGAGCAGTACTTC.

J is TRBJ2-3 and V is TRBV6-5, with D perhaps TRBD2 (7 bases). Germline V gene sequence: CDR1 MNHEY, CDR2 SVGAGI. The CDR3 runs 13 residues. V was clipped by 11 bases and J by 5 bases, with 17 bases between them. The CDR3 loop is CAGLYREGDTQYF. Here the CDR3 DNA reads TGTGCCGGATTGTACAGGGAGGGAGATACGCAGTATTTT.

The chain uses TRBV18 and TRBJ2-5; TRBD2 agrees at 7 bases. The CDR3 totals 14 residues. V gave up 5 bases and J gave up 5 bases; unmatched junction bases: 8. Germline CDR1 reads KGHSH; CDR2 reads LQKENI. DNA for the CDR3: TGTGCCAGCTCAGCCGGACTAGTTTTTGAGACCCAGTACTTC. Residues: CASSAGLVFETQYF.

The V call is TRBV3-1 (or the pseudogene TRBV3-2), the J call TRBJ2-7; TRBD2 agrees at 11 bases. This CDR3 has 13 residues. From germline, CDR1 is LGHDT and CDR2 YNNKEL (reference sequence). V shed 4 bases, J shed 6 bases, and the junction held 2 bases outside the gene matches. The CDR3 coding sequence is TGTGCCAGCAGCCCGGGACTAGCGGTCGAGCAGTACTTC. It specifies CASSPGLAVEQYF.

This chain connects TRBV7-2 to TRBJ1-1; D unclear. V lost 7 bases and J 1 base, leaving 10 bases between the germline ends. CDR3 length: 13 residues. Germline CDR1 and CDR2: SGHTA and FQGNSA. The CDR3 protein is CASTREWNTEAFF. In nucleotides, the CDR3 is TGTGCCAGCACCCGGGAGTGGAACACTGAAGCTTTCTTT.

The chain is built from TRBV7-2 and TRBJ2-5, with TRBD1 matching over 7 bases. This CDR3 comprises 13 residues. The V and J ends lost 8 bases and 5 bases, in that order; junction bases with no gene match: 8. Looked up from germline, CDR1 is SGHTA and CDR2 is FQGNSA. For the CDR3, the DNA is TGTGCCAGCCAAGTAGGGGGCCCGGAGACCCAGTACTTC. Its translation is CASQVGGPETQYF.

The chain has TRBV6-5 and TRBJ1-1; 7 nucleotides align to TRBD1. CDR1 is MNHEY, CDR2 SVGAGI, per germline. CDR3 length: 16 residues. The V gene end was trimmed by 2 bases and the J gene end by 8 bases; junction bases not matched to a gene: 14. The CDR3 is CASSYGGGQAVGEAFF. CDR3 DNA sequence: TGTGCCAGCAGTTACGGGGGTGGACAGGCTGTGGGGGAAGCTTTCTTT.

The V call is TRBV7-2, the J call TRBJ2-5, with 7 bases matching TRBD2. CDR3 length equals 16 residues. Germline V gives CDR1 SGHTA, CDR2 FQGNSA. J lost 6 bases, V lost 2 bases, and 12 bases had no gene match. The CDR3 here is CASSLSLLAELQTQYF. CDR3 bases: TGTGCCAGCAGCTTATCCCTCCTAGCGGAGCTACAGACCCAGTACTTC.

This chain uses TRBV5-1 with TRBJ2-1; 7 bases agree with TRBD2. After removal of 4 bases from V and 5 bases from J, the junction contained 6 bases not matched to a gene. The length of the CDR3 is 14 residues. Germline lookup yields CDR1 SGHRS and CDR2 YFSETQ. The CDR3 loop is CASSPGGTHNEQFF. In DNA form, the CDR3 reads TGCGCCAGCAGCCCGGGGGGAACTCACAATGAGCAGTTCTTC. Drawing the rest from reference TRBV5-1 and TRBJ2-1, the complete variable domain is KAGVTQTPRYLIKTRGQQVTLSCSPISGHRSVSWYQQTPGQGLQFLFEYFSETQRNKGNFPGRFSGRQFSNSRSEMNVSTLELGDSALYLCASSPGGTHNEQFFGPGTRLTVL.